This is a list of T cell receptor beta chains from one sample in a study of blood T cell repertoires in COVID-19. Sequencing was performed with immunoSEQ multiplex PCR; in TCRdb, only in-frame clones are kept and a portion is missing. The sample lists some 300,000 clones, 85% to 90% seen once, with roughly 2% in the top ten. The material sequenced was PBMCs or T cells enriched from blood (not recorded which). The receptors were sampled from a woman aged 55-70 years in a cohort exposed to, infected with or recovered from COVID-19 (not recorded which). The CDR3 runs from the conserved cysteine through the conserved F or W. A D gene is named only where the DNA matches it firmly. Not all rows give a size; the values are once, few, many and, for expanded clones, a class.

size	D	V	J	CDR3	DNA
NA	NA	TRBV5-4	TRBJ2-2	CASSLDSRELFF	TGTGCCAGCAGCCTCGACAGTAGGGAGCTGTTTTTT
NA	NA	TRBV7-9	TRBJ1-5	CASSLGVGDQPQHF	TGTGCCAGCAGCTTAGGGGTAGGGGATCAGCCCCAGCATTTT
NA	TRBD2	TRBV6-4	TRBJ2-5	CASRGEASGTARETQYF	TGTGCCAGCAGAGGGGAGGCTAGCGGGACCGCCAGGGAGACCCAGTACTTC
NA	TRBD1	TRBV27	TRBJ2-7	CASSLRQGSYEQYF	TGTGCCAGCAGTTTACGACAGGGCAGTTACGAGCAGTACTTC
NA	NA	TRBV11-2	TRBJ2-2	CASSLHGELFF	TGTGCCAGCAGCTTACACGGGGAGCTGTTTTTT
once	NA	TRBV5-6	TRBJ2-1	CASSERFGTPIIYNEQFF	TGTGCCAGCAGCGAGCGGTTCGGCACACCTATAATCTACAATGAGCAGTTCTTC
NA	TRBD2	TRBV12-3/TRBV12-4	TRBJ2-7	CASSSGGEQYF	TGTGCCAGCAGTTCGGGGGGGGAGCAGTACTTC
NA	TRBD1	TRBV5-1	TRBJ1-5	CASSLDRGGQPQHF	TGCGCCAGCAGCTTGGACAGGGGAGGACAGCCCCAGCATTTT
NA	TRBD1	TRBV3-1/TRBV3-2	TRBJ1-2	CASSQFRGPRYGYTF	TGTGCCAGCAGCCAATTCAGGGGGCCTCGGTATGGCTACACCTTC
NA	TRBD1	TRBV6-5	TRBJ1-2	CASSRSRDSDGYTF	TGTGCCAGCAGTCGGAGCCGGGACAGCGATGGCTACACCTTC